This T cell receptor beta chain was sequenced in a study of blood T cell repertoires in COVID-19. Study background: Both acute and convalescent COVID-19 samples were obtained from the United States, Italy and Spain. PBMCs, B-cell-depleted T cells, or T cells were the source of the cDNA or gDNA that made up the material.

The CDR3 consists of 14 residues. With V trimmed by 6 bases and J by 7 bases, 7 bases remained unmatched. The germline V gene encodes CDR1 SGDLS and CDR2 YYNGEE. Study processing details: Estimation of nucleated cell counts relied on the amplification of reference gene primers. Here immunoSEQ multiplex PCR was the method, and the copy in TCRdb shows in-frame clones only, minus some. The V and J calls and clone size come from that table; D and trimming were worked out from the DNA. The repertoire holds some 150,000 clones, with 75% to 90% as singletons. This receptor was taken from a woman aged 60 to 75 with active or convalescent COVID-19. The rearrangement links TRBV9 to TRBJ1-6; 7 bases line up with TRBD1. The sample taken for sequencing was peripheral blood. The CDR3, as DNA: TGTGCCAGCACAGGGACAGAGTTAAATTCACCCCTCCACTTT. It codes for CASTGTELNSPLHF. Variable domain in full (rest from reference TRBV9 and TRBJ1-6): DSGVTQTPKHLITATGQRVTLRCSPRSGDLSVYWYQQSLDQGLQFLIQYYNGEERAKGNILERFSAQQFPDLHSELNLSSLELGDSALYFCASTGTELNSPLHFGNGTRLTVT.